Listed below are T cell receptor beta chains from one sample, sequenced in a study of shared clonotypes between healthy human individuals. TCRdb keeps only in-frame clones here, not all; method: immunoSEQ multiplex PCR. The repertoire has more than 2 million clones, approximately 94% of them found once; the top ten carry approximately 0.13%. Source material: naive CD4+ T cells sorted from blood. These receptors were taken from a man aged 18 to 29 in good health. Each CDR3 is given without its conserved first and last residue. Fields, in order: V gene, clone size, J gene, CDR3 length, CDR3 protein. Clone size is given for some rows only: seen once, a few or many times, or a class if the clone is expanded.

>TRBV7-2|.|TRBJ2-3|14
ASSLRLAGGTDTQY
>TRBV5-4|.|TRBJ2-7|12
ASSLGPGSYEQY
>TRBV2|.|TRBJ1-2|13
ASREGQGMSYGYT
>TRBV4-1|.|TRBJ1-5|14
ASSQDPGQSYQPQH
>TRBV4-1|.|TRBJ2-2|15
ASSQHGPDSVTGELF
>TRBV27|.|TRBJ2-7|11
ASSFWASHEQY
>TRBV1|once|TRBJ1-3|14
TSRETRGRSGNTIY
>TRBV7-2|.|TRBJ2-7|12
ASSLAGTFYEQY
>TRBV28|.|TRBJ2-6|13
ASSPGGSGANVLT
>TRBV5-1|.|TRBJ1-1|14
ASSLDQGQTYTEAF